This passage covers 8 T cell receptor beta chains from one sample sequenced in a study of T cells in narcolepsy. The data were produced by immunoSEQ multiplex PCR, yet TCRdb's version contains in-frame clones alone and is incomplete. The sample has approximately 31,000 clones; roughly 78% are singletons. Input material: CD45RA- memory CD4+ T cells from PBMCs. These TCRs come from a human donor with narcolepsy.

Turning to this clone: This same CDR3 is encoded by further DNA sequences in the sample. J is TRBJ1-2 and V is TRBV5-4; TRBD1 is a possible D gene (5 bases). This CDR3 region has 15 residues. Trimming cost V 0 bases and J 6 bases, with 15 bases left between them. From germline, CDR1 is SGHNT and CDR2 YYREEE (reference sequence). In nucleotides, the CDR3 is TGTGCCAGCAGCTTGGGGCAGGGAATGTCGGATGGCTACACCTTC. Translating it yields CASSLGQGMSDGYTF.

This clone was picked up a small number of times. V is TRBV6-1 and J is TRBJ1-2; a possible D gene is TRBD1 (5 bases). V was pared by 4 bases and J by 7 bases, with 22 bases between. Germline assignment: CDR1 MNHNS and CDR2 SASEGT. The CDR3 contains 16 residues. As DNA, the CDR3 is TGTGCCAGCAGTGGATCCCAGGGCTATGCGCTTGGTGGCTACACCTTC. It encodes CASSGSQGYALGGYTF.

CDR3 DNA sequence: TGTGCCAGCAGCTTAGCTGGGCAGGAGTCCTACGAGCAGTACTTC. Its protein product is CASSLAGQESYEQYF. The chain couples TRBV7-9 to TRBJ2-5, with D unresolved. The better agreement between TRBJ2-7 and the DNA end casts doubt on the J call. The CDR3 has 15 amino acids. CDR1 and CDR2 from the germline V gene are SEHNR and FQNEAQ (reference sequence).

The chain couples TRBV6-4 to TRBJ1-6, with TRBD1 matching 9 bases. The CDR3 length is 16 residues. The germline V gene has CDR1 MRHNA and CDR2 SNTAGT. The trim removed 4 bases at V and 9 bases at J, leaving 10 bases unmatched. The CDR3 DNA follows: TGTGCCAGCAGTGTCAAACGGACAGGGGCGAGTTCACCCCTCCACTTT. Encoded protein: CASSVKRTGASSPLHF.

This sequence joins TRBV28 and TRBJ2-1; no definite D call. Germline values: CDR1 MDHEN, CDR2 SYDVKM. The CDR3 consists of 13 residues. Trimming stripped 7 bases from V and 1 base from J, with 8 bases between. For the CDR3, the DNA is TGTGCCAGCATTTCTCTTTCCTACAATGAGCAGTTCTTC. As protein: CASISLSYNEQFF.

In its sample, this clone was seen a few times. The rearrangement joins TRBV6-6 to TRBJ1-4, with TRBD1 matching over 9 bases. In germline, CDR1 is MNHNY, CDR2 SVGAGI (reference sequence). The CDR3 length is 14 residues. The trim removed 6 bases at V and 3 bases at J, leaving 2 bases unmatched. In DNA, the CDR3 is TGTGCCAGCAGAGACAGGGGGTCTAATGAAAAACTGTTTTTT. Its translation is CASRDRGSNEKLFF.

The CDR3 loop is CASSYSYERNTEAFF. The DNA for the CDR3 is TGTGCCAGCAGTTACTCGTATGAGAGAAACACTGAAGCTTTCTTT. The chain joins TRBV6-5 to TRBJ1-1, with no clear D. Trimming removed 0 bases at V and 2 bases at J, with 10 bases between. The V gene's germline CDR1 is MNHEY and CDR2 SVGAGI. This CDR3 is 15 amino acids long.

This clone was picked up a small number of times. CDR3 region: CASSLDTTPSRGYTF. The CDR3, as DNA: TGCGCCAGCAGCTTGGACACCACGCCGTCGCGTGGCTACACCTTC. V gene TRBV5-1 combines with J gene TRBJ1-2; no clear D gene. The CDR3 runs 15 residues. Trimming shortened V by 0 bases and J by 7 bases, and 16 bases separated the two germline ends. Germline V gene sequence: CDR1 SGHRS, CDR2 YFSETQ.